These T cell receptor beta chains were read from a single sample in a study of cytomegalovirus exposure and HLA in healthy donors. TCRdb's table, derived via immunoSEQ multiplex PCR, lists solely in-frame clones and lacks some. The sample has about 150,000 clones; around 86% are singletons. Sample: PBMCs. Receptors were obtained from a woman aged 30 to 39 in good health and CMV-seronegative. CDR3s include the opening cysteine and the closing phenylalanine or tryptophan. A D gene is named only where the DNA matches it firmly. Rows may omit the clone size; those that give it use once, few, many or a size class.

clone_size: .
v_call: TRBV12-5
d_call: TRBD2
j_call: TRBJ2-5
cdr3_nt: TGTGCTAGTGGACCGGGGGGGCTACCCCAAGAGACCCAGTACTTC
cdr3_aa: CASGPGGLPQETQYF

clone_size: few
v_call: TRBV5-1
d_call: .
j_call: TRBJ2-7
cdr3_nt: TGCGCCAGCAGTGTGCTGGGCCCACTCTACGAGCAGTACTTC
cdr3_aa: CASSVLGPLYEQYF

clone_size: .
v_call: TRBV5-8
d_call: TRBD1
j_call: TRBJ2-7
cdr3_nt: TGTGCCAGCAGCCAATGGACAGGGAATACGAAGGAGCAGTACTTC
cdr3_aa: CASSQWTGNTKEQYF

clone_size: .
v_call: TRBV7-9
d_call: TRBD1
j_call: TRBJ2-1
cdr3_nt: TGTGCCAGCAGTTTACTACAGGGGCGGACTGAGCAGTTCTTC
cdr3_aa: CASSLLQGRTEQFF

clone_size: once
v_call: TRBV28
d_call: TRBD1
j_call: TRBJ2-1
cdr3_nt: TGTGCCAGCAGCCCCCGGGACAGGGGGGACAATGAGCAGTTCTTC
cdr3_aa: CASSPRDRGDNEQFF

clone_size: .
v_call: TRBV30
d_call: .
j_call: TRBJ1-1
cdr3_nt: TGTGCCTGGAGCGGAGACTGGAACACTGAAGCTTTCTTT
cdr3_aa: CAWSGDWNTEAFF

clone_size: .
v_call: TRBV7-8
d_call: TRBD1
j_call: TRBJ2-7
cdr3_nt: TGTGCCAGCAGCTGGAACTGGGACAGGGGGACCGAGCAGTACTTC
cdr3_aa: CASSWNWDRGTEQYF

clone_size: .
v_call: TRBV7-2
d_call: .
j_call: TRBJ2-3
cdr3_nt: TGTGCCAGCAGCTTAGGCTGGGGCTCCACAGATACGCAGTATTTT
cdr3_aa: CASSLGWGSTDTQYF

clone_size: .
v_call: TRBV6-1
d_call: TRBD2
j_call: TRBJ2-5
cdr3_nt: TGTGCCAGTTCAAAAGCGGGAGCGGAGGAGACCCAGTACTTC
cdr3_aa: CASSKAGAEETQYF

clone_size: .
v_call: TRBV15
d_call: .
j_call: TRBJ1-5
cdr3_nt: TGTGCCACCAGCAGAGATTCCTCGGGAGCCGGCGCTTTGTCCCAGCATTTT
cdr3_aa: CATSRDSSGAGALSQHF

clone_size: .
v_call: TRBV7-9
d_call: .
j_call: TRBJ1-1
cdr3_nt: TGTTCCAGCAGCTTAGCCGAGTCCCAGAACACTGAAGCTTTCTTT
cdr3_aa: CSSSLAESQNTEAFF

clone_size: .
v_call: TRBV28
d_call: TRBD1
j_call: TRBJ1-1
cdr3_nt: TGTGCCAGTAGTTTATGGAGAGGGGGCGAAGCTTTCTTT
cdr3_aa: CASSLWRGGEAFF

clone_size: once
v_call: TRBV6-5
d_call: .
j_call: TRBJ2-3
cdr3_nt: TGTGCCAGCAGTTACTCCGCAGACACAGATACGCAGTATTTT
cdr3_aa: CASSYSADTDTQYF

clone_size: .
v_call: TRBV19
d_call: .
j_call: TRBJ1-3
cdr3_nt: TGTGCCAGTATGCCAATCGGGTCTGGAAACACCATATATTTT
cdr3_aa: CASMPIGSGNTIYF

clone_size: .
v_call: TRBV25-1
d_call: .
j_call: TRBJ1-2
cdr3_nt: TGTGCCAGCAGTGATGTCGCCTCTACTAACTATGGCTACACCTTC
cdr3_aa: CASSDVASTNYGYTF

clone_size: .
v_call: TRBV27
d_call: TRBD1
j_call: TRBJ2-7
cdr3_nt: TGTGCCAGCAGTTTCTATCCCAGTAACGGACAGGGTCAGTACGAGCAGTACTTC
cdr3_aa: CASSFYPSNGQGQYEQYF

clone_size: .
v_call: TRBV5-1
d_call: TRBD1
j_call: TRBJ2-7
cdr3_nt: TGCGCCAGCAGCTCAGCACCCATAAGGATCAGGGGGATATACGAGCAGTACTTC
cdr3_aa: CASSSAPIRIRGIYEQYF

clone_size: few
v_call: TRBV4-3
d_call: .
j_call: TRBJ1-2
cdr3_nt: TGCGCCAGCAGCCAAGTTATCCGCCAGGGGCATGGCTACACCTTC
cdr3_aa: CASSQVIRQGHGYTF

clone_size: .
v_call: TRBV7-9
d_call: TRBD1
j_call: TRBJ1-2
cdr3_nt: TGTGCCAGCAGCCCGTCCCGGGACAGCCAATCCTATGGCTACACCTTC
cdr3_aa: CASSPSRDSQSYGYTF

clone_size: .
v_call: TRBV18
d_call: .
j_call: TRBJ2-3
cdr3_nt: TGTGCCAGCTCACTAGGAGGAGGGCGTGATACGCAGTATTTT
cdr3_aa: CASSLGGGRDTQYF

clone_size: .
v_call: TRBV19
d_call: TRBD2
j_call: TRBJ2-3
cdr3_nt: TGTGCCAGTCGACCTCGACTAGCGGGAGATTTGAATACGCAGTATTTT
cdr3_aa: CASRPRLAGDLNTQYF

clone_size: .
v_call: TRBV19
d_call: .
j_call: TRBJ1-3
cdr3_nt: TGTGCCAGTAGTATAGTGGACGGGGCTGGAAACACCATATATTTT
cdr3_aa: CASSIVDGAGNTIYF

clone_size: .
v_call: TRBV5-5
d_call: TRBD1
j_call: TRBJ1-4
cdr3_nt: TGTGCCAGCAGAAACAGGGGAACGGGTGAAAAACTGTTTTTT
cdr3_aa: CASRNRGTGEKLFF

clone_size: once
v_call: TRBV7-2
d_call: TRBD2
j_call: TRBJ2-1
cdr3_nt: TGTGCCAGCAGCTTAGGGGGACTAGCGGGATACAATGAGCAGTTCTTC
cdr3_aa: CASSLGGLAGYNEQFF

clone_size: .
v_call: TRBV9
d_call: TRBD1
j_call: TRBJ1-1
cdr3_nt: TGTGCCAGCAGCGCCGCCTCTAGGGTAGGGGGCGCTATTGACACTGAAGCTTTCTTT
cdr3_aa: CASSAASRVGGAIDTEAFF